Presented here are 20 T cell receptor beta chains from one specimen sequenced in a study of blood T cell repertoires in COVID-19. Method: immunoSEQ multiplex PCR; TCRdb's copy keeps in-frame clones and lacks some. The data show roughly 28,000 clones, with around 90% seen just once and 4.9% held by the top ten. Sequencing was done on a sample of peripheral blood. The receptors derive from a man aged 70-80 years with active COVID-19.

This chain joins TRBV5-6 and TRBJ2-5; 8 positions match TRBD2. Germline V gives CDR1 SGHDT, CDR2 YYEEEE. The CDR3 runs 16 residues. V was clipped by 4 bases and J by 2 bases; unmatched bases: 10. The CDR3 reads CASSDRGGSLQETQYF. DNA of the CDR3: TGTGCCAGCAGCGACCGCGGGGGGTCGCTTCAAGAGACCCAGTACTTC.

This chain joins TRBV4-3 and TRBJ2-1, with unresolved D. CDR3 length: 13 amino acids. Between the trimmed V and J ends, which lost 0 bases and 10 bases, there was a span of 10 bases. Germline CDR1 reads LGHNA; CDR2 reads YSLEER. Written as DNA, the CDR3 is TGCGCCAGCAGCCAAGATGTCAGTTTGGAGCAGTTCTTC. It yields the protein CASSQDVSLEQFF.

CDR3 loop: CASSPALGQGDVTHPNEKLFF. The CDR3, as DNA: TGTGCCAGCTCACCCGCCCTGGGACAGGGGGACGTTACGCATCCTAATGAAAAACTGTTTTTT. This chain uses TRBV18 with TRBJ1-4, with TRBD1 matching over 11 bases. The CDR3 consists of 21 residues. Germline-derived CDR1 and CDR2 are KGHSH and LQKENI. Trimming took 3 bases from V and 3 from J; bases not matched to a gene: 18.

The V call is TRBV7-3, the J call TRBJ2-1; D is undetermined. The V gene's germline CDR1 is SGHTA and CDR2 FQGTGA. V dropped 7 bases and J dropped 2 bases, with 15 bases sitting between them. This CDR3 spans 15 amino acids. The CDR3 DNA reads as TGTGCCAGCACCCTTATGGCAGGCCCCTACAATGAGCAGTTCTTC. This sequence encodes CASTLMAGPYNEQFF.

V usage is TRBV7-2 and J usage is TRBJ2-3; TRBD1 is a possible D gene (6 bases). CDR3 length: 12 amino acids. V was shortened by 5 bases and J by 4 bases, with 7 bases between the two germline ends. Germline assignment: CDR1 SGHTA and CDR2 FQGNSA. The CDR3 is CASSPGADTQYF. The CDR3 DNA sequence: TGTGCCAGCAGCCCAGGGGCAGATACGCAGTATTTT.

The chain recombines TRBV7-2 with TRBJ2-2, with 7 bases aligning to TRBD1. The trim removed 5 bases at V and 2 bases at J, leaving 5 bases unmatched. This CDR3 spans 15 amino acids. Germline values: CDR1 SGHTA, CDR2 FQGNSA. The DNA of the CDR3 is TGTGCCAGCAGCAAAGGGGGCACCAACACCGGGGAGCTGTTTTTT. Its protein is CASSKGGTNTGELFF.

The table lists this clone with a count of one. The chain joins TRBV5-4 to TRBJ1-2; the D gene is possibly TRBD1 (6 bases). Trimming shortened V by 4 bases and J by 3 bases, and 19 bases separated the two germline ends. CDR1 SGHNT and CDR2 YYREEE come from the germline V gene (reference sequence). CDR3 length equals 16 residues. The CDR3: CASSPVRDRLYYGYTF. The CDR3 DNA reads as TGTGCCAGCAGCCCCGTTAGAGACAGGCTCTACTATGGCTACACCTTC.

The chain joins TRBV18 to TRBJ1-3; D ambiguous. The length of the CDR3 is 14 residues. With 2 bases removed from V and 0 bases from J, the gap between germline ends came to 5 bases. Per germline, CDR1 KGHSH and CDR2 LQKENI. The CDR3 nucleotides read TGTGCCAGCTCACCAGGGAGCTCTGGAAACACCATATATTTT. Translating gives CASSPGSSGNTIYF.

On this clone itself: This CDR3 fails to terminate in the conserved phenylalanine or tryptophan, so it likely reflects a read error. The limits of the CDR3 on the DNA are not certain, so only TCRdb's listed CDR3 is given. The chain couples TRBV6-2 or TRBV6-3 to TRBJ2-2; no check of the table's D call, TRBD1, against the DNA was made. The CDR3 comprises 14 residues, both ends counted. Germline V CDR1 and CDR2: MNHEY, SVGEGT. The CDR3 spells CASSAVDRGDLRAI.

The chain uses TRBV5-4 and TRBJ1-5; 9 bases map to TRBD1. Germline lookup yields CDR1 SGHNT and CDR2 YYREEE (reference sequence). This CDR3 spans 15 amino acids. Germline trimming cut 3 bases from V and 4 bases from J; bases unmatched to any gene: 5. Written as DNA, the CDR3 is TGTGCCAGCAGCTGGGGTGGGACAGGGAATCAGCCCCAGCATTTT. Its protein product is CASSWGGTGNQPQHF.

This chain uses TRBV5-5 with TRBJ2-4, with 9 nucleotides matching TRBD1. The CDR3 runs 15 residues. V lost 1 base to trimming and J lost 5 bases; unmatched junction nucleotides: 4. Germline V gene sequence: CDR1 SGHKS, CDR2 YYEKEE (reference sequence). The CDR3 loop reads CASSLTGGIQNIQYF. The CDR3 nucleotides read TGTGCCAGCAGCTTGACAGGGGGCATCCAAAACATTCAGTACTTC.

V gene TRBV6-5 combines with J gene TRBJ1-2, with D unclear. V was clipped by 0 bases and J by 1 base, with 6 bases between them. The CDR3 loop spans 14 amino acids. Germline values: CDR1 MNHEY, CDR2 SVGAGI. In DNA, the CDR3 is TGTGCCAGCAGTTACTCAGCGGTTAACTATGGCTACACCTTC. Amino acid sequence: CASSYSAVNYGYTF.

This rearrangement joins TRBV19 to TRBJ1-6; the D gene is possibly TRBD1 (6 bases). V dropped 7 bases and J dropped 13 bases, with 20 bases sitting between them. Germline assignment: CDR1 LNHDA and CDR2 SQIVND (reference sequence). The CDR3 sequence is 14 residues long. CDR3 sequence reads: CASTLIRGGAPLHF. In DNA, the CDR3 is TGTGCCAGTACCCTTATACGGGGGGGGGCCCCCCTCCACTTT.

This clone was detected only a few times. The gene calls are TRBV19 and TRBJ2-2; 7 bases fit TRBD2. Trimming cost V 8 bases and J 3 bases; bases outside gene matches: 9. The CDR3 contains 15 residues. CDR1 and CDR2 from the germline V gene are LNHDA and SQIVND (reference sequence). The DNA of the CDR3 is TGTGCCAGTCGGTGGGAGGGAGGCGACACCGGGGAGCTGTTTTTT. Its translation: CASRWEGGDTGELFF.

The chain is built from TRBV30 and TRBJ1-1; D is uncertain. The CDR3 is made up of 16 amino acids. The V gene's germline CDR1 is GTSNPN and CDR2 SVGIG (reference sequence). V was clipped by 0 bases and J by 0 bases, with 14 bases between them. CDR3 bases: TGTGCCTGGAGTGTACCCCGGTTAGCCATGAACACTGAAGCTTTCTTT. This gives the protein CAWSVPRLAMNTEAFF.

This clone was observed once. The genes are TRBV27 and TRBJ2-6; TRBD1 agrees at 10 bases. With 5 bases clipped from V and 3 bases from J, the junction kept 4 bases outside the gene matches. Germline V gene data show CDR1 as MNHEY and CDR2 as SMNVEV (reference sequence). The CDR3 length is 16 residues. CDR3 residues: CASSRDRGSGANVLTF. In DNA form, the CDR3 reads TGTGCCAGCAGTCGGGACAGGGGAAGTGGGGCCAACGTCCTGACTTTC. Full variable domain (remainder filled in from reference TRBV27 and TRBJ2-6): EAQVTQNPRYLITVTGKKLTVTCSQNMNHEYMSWYRQDPGLGLRQIYYSMNVEVTDKGDVPEGYKVSRKEKRNFPLILESPSPNQTSLYFCASSRDRGSGANVLTFGAGSRLTVL.

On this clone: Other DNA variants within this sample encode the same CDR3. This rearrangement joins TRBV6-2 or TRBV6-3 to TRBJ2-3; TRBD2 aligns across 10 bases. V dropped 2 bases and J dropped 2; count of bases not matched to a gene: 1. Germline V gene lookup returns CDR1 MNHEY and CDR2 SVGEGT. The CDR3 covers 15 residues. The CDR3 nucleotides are TGTGCCAGCAGTTACAGCGGGGGGGCCACAGATACGCAGTATTTT. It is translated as CASSYSGGATDTQYF.

The CDR3 region has the DNA TGTGCCAGTAGGGGAGGGGGTAAGAGCAATCAGCCCCAGCATTTT. Amino acid sequence: CASRGGGKSNQPQHF. The genes are TRBV19 and TRBJ1-5; possible D gene TRBD1, 6 bases. Trimming shortened V by 6 bases and J by 1 base, and 13 bases separated the two germline ends. This CDR3 is built from 15 residues. CDR1 is LNHDA, CDR2 SQIVND, per germline (reference sequence). Full variable domain (remainder filled in from reference TRBV19 and TRBJ1-5): DGGITQSPKYLFRKEGQNVTLSCEQNLNHDAMYWYRQDPGQGLRLIYYSQIVNDFQKGDIAEGYSVSREKKESFPLTVTSAQKNPTAFYLCASRGGGKSNQPQHFGDGTRLSIL.

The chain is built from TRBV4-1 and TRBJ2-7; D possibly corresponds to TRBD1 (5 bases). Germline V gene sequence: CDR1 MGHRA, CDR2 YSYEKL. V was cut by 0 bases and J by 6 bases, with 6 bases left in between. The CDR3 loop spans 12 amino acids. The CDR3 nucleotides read TGCGCCAGCAGCCAAGATAGGGGCGAGCAGTACTTC. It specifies CASSQDRGEQYF.

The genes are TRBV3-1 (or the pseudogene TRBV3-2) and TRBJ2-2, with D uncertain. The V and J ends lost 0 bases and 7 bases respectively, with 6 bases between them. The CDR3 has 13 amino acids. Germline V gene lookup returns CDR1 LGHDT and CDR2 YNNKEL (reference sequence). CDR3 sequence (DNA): TGTGCCAGCAGCCAAGACAGGTTCGGGGAGCTGTTTTTT. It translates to CASSQDRFGELFF.